Listed below are T cell receptor beta chains from one sample, sequenced in a study of beta chain features in type 1 diabetes. The table came from immunoSEQ multiplex PCR; TCRdb's copy has only in-frame clones and leaves some out. This table holds about 170,000 clones, 7.8% found once. The sequencing sample was made of central memory CD4+ T cells from blood. These TCRs come from a woman in her thirties or forties with type 1 diabetes. The CDR3 runs from the conserved cysteine through the conserved F or W. The D gene is left open where the match is weak. The size of a clone is reported for some rows only, either as once, few or many, or as a class for expanded clones.

clone_size d_call j_call v_call cdr3_aa cdr3_nt
. TRBD1 TRBJ2-3 TRBV7-9 CASSEGTAFTDTQYF TGTGCCAGCAGTGAGGGGACAGCTTTCACAGATACGCAGTATTTT
few . TRBJ2-7 TRBV27 CASSRWSADEQYF TGTGCCAGCAGCCGCTGGAGTGCAGACGAGCAGTACTTC
. . TRBJ2-1 TRBV28 CASRRSSSLNEQFF TGTGCCAGCAGACGTAGTAGCTCGTTGAATGAGCAGTTCTTC
. . TRBJ2-1 TRBV10-3 CAISVSGTRGNEQFF TGTGCCATCAGTGTATCCGGGACTCGTGGGAATGAGCAGTTCTTC
. . TRBJ1-6 TRBV28 CASSSPWEGGNSPLHF TGTGCCAGCAGTTCCCCCTGGGAGGGGGGAAATTCACCCCTCCACTTT
. . TRBJ2-6 TRBV2 CAGAGDSGANVLTF TGTGCCGGGGCAGGCGACTCTGGGGCCAACGTCCTGACTTTC
. . TRBJ2-3 TRBV6-5 CASSSSRVNSDTQYF TGTGCCAGCAGTTCCAGCAGGGTCAATTCAGATACGCAGTATTTT
. TRBD1 TRBJ1-1 TRBV10-3 CAISERDRGAEAFF TGTGCCATCAGTGAGAGGGACAGGGGAGCTGAAGCTTTCTTT
. . TRBJ1-1 TRBV7-9 CASGDRTNTEAFF TGTGCCAGCGGAGACAGGACGAACACTGAAGCTTTCTTT
few . TRBJ1-1 TRBV29-1 CSVRYSEAFF TGCAGCGTTCGCTATTCTGAAGCTTTCTTT
. TRBD1 TRBJ1-1 TRBV5-1 CASRRTGDNTEAFF TGCGCCAGCAGGAGGACAGGGGACAACACTGAAGCTTTCTTT
few TRBD1 TRBJ1-4 TRBV4-1 CASSQGQGATNEKLFF TGCGCCAGCAGCCAAGGGCAGGGGGCAACTAATGAAAAACTGTTTTTT
. TRBD2 TRBJ2-1 TRBV14 CASSLLASSYNEQFF TGTGCCAGCAGCCTACTAGCGAGCTCCTACAATGAGCAGTTCTTC
. TRBD1 TRBJ2-6 TRBV30 CAWATGGSGANVLTF TGTGCCTGGGCGACAGGGGGCTCTGGGGCCAACGTCCTGACTTTC
. . TRBJ1-1 TRBV7-2 CASSPLAAANTEAFF TGTGCCAGCAGCCCGCTAGCGGCAGCCAACACTGAAGCTTTCTTT
. TRBD1 TRBJ1-2 TRBV25-1 CASSDPTGGIVGYTF TGTGCCAGCAGTGACCCGACAGGGGGAATAGTTGGCTACACCTTC
few TRBD2 TRBJ2-5 TRBV25-1 CASTRGGARETQYF TGTGCCAGCACCCGGGGGGGGGCTCGAGAGACCCAGTACTTC
. . TRBJ2-1 TRBV28 CASSFRYGNRDNEQFF TGTGCCAGCAGTTTTCGTTACGGGAATCGGGACAATGAGCAGTTCTTC
few . TRBJ1-5 TRBV10-2 CASSDYLSNQPQHF TGCGCCAGCAGTGACTACTTGAGCAATCAGCCCCAGCATTTT
. . TRBJ2-4 TRBV28 CASSPPDKGVAKNIQYF TGTGCCAGCAGTCCCCCGGACAAGGGGGTAGCCAAAAACATTCAGTACTTC
. . TRBJ1-2 TRBV28 CASSLEGFGYTF TGTGCCAGCAGTTTAGAGGGTTTTGGCTACACCTTC
few TRBD2 TRBJ2-2 TRBV6-1 CASSPGTSGRELFF TGTGCCAGCAGCCCCGGGACTAGCGGGCGGGAGCTGTTTTTT
. TRBD2 TRBJ2-1 TRBV2 CASSARVAGNNEQFF TGTGCCAGCAGTGCGAGGGTAGCGGGAAACAATGAGCAGTTCTTC
. TRBD2 TRBJ2-5 TRBV19 CASRTSGRYEWETQYF TGTGCCAGTAGGACTAGCGGGAGATATGAGTGGGAGACCCAGTACTTC
few . TRBJ2-5 TRBV11-2 CASSTGQETQYF TGTGCCAGCAGTACAGGGCAAGAGACCCAGTACTTC
. TRBD2 TRBJ2-3 TRBV6-5 CASSPLAGATDTQYF TGTGCCAGCAGTCCATTAGCGGGAGCCACAGATACGCAGTATTTT
once . TRBJ2-7 TRBV28 CASSGQTYEQYF TGTGCCAGCAGCGGACAGACCTACGAGCAGTACTTC
. . TRBJ1-5 TRBV7-3 CASSLVGMSGTTDSNQPQHF TGTGCCAGCAGCTTAGTGGGCATGTCCGGGACAACCGATAGCAATCAGCCCCAGCATTTT
. TRBD1 TRBJ2-1 TRBV19 CASSQGARILLYNEQFF TGTGCCAGTAGTCAGGGGGCTAGAATACTCCTCTACAATGAGCAGTTCTTC
few . TRBJ1-4 TRBV5-1 CASSSEGEKLFF TGCGCCAGCAGCTCGGAGGGTGAAAAACTGTTTTTT
. TRBD1 TRBJ2-7 TRBV7-2 CASSWGQLYTYEQYF TGTGCCAGCAGCTGGGGACAGCTATATACCTACGAGCAGTACTTC
. TRBD1 TRBJ1-2 TRBV30 CAWDGTGYGYTF TGTGCCTGGGACGGGACAGGCTATGGCTACACCTTC
. . TRBJ1-1 TRBV11-3 CASSLRVNTEAFF TGTGCCAGCAGCTTACGAGTGAACACTGAAGCTTTCTTT
. TRBD2 TRBJ2-3 TRBV18 CASSPLTSGWTDTQYF TGTGCCAGCTCACCCCTGACTAGCGGGTGGACAGATACGCAGTATTTT
. . TRBJ2-5 TRBV7-2 CASSNPGSRDRTEETQYF TGTGCCAGCAGCAACCCCGGGAGTCGGGACCGAACTGAAGAGACCCAGTACTTC
. . TRBJ2-7 TRBV4-1 CASSPPGATRHEQYF TGCGCCAGCAGCCCCCCGGGAGCGACGAGACACGAGCAGTACTTC
. TRBD1 TRBJ1-6 TRBV4-2 CASSQRGQGAWNSPLHF TGTGCCAGCAGCCAACGGGGACAGGGGGCCTGGAATTCACCCCTCCACTTT
many . TRBJ1-1 TRBV4-1 CASSLTQNTEAFF TGCGCCAGCAGCCTGACACAGAACACTGAAGCTTTCTTT
few TRBD1 TRBJ1-2 TRBV4-2 CASSQGQGHLGNGYTF TGTGCCAGCAGCCAGGGACAGGGCCACTTAGGCAATGGCTACACCTTC
few . TRBJ2-7 TRBV29-1 CSVVPGQTYEQYF TGCAGCGTTGTGCCAGGACAAACCTACGAGCAGTACTTC
. . TRBJ1-5 TRBV4-2 CASSQADSRNQPQHF TGTGCCAGCAGCCAGGCTGACAGTCGCAATCAGCCCCAGCATTTT
. . TRBJ2-1 TRBV2 CASSERGLSYNEQFF TGTGCCAGCAGTGAACGGGGACTTTCCTACAATGAGCAGTTCTTC
. TRBD2 TRBJ2-5 TRBV7-2 CASTPRVGGETQYF TGTGCCAGCACGCCCCGGGTGGGAGGGGAGACCCAGTACTTC
few . TRBJ2-1 TRBV7-3 CASSLSASSYNEQFF TGTGCCAGCAGCTTAAGTGCGTCCTCCTACAATGAGCAGTTCTTC
. . TRBJ1-1 TRBV7-3 CASSLQEDTEAFF TGTGCCAGCAGCTTACAGGAGGACACTGAAGCTTTCTTT
. . TRBJ1-5 TRBV29-1 CSVGGGSHQPQHF TGCAGCGTTGGAGGGGGTTCCCATCAGCCCCAGCATTTT
. TRBD1 TRBJ2-3 TRBV30 CAWSVDKGYRGRGDTQYF TGTGCCTGGAGTGTAGATAAAGGTTACAGGGGGCGCGGAGATACGCAGTATTTT
. . TRBJ2-7 TRBV4-3 CASSQDFDRVYEQYF TGCGCCAGCAGCCAAGATTTTGACAGAGTCTACGAGCAGTACTTC